This TCR beta chain originates from a study of blood T cell repertoires in COVID-19. Clones were read by immunoSEQ multiplex PCR, and TCRdb kept only the in-frame ones, dropping some. The sample carries about 270,000 clones, approximately 86% recorded once. V trimming: 2 bases; J trimming: 8 bases; junction bases outside the gene matches: 10. There are 17 residues in the CDR3. CDR1 and CDR2 (germline): MGHRA, YSYEKL. The rearrangement joins TRBV4-1 to TRBJ2-1, with 12 positions matching TRBD2. Sequenced input: PBMCs or T cells enriched from blood (not recorded which). The clonotype was recovered from a woman younger than 45 who had recovered from COVID-19. CDR3 in amino acids: CASSQLRTSGNVYEQFF. The CDR3 nucleotides are TGCGCCAGCAGCCAATTAAGGACTAGCGGGAATGTCTATGAGCAGTTCTTC.